The 15 T cell receptor beta chains below come from one sample, sequenced in a study of cytomegalovirus exposure and HLA in healthy donors. 60 Vbeta and 13 Jbeta primers were used in PCR. Clones were read by immunoSEQ multiplex PCR, and TCRdb kept only the in-frame ones, dropping some. The table records hundreds of thousands of clones, more than 75% of them present only once. The specimen was PBMCs. The receptors here all came from a male donor in good health and CMV-seronegative.

This chain joins TRBV27 and TRBJ2-2, with 12 nucleotides matching TRBD2. Germline CDR1 MNHEY, CDR2 SMNVEV (reference sequence). Trimming at V came to 4 bases and at J to 6 bases, leaving 12 bases not matched to a gene. The CDR3 runs to 18 residues. CDR3 residues: CASSSGLAGPLSAGELFF. As DNA, the CDR3 is TGTGCCAGCAGTTCGGGACTAGCGGGCCCCCTTAGCGCCGGGGAGCTGTTTTTT.

The V and J genes are TRBV10-2 and TRBJ1-5; D is undetermined. The CDR3 sequence is 13 residues long. Trimming left V 1 base short and J 2 bases short, with 3 bases between. CDR1 and CDR2 (germline): WSHSY, SAAADI. CDR3 nucleotides: TGCGCCAGCAGTGAGTTCGGCAATCAGCCCCAGCATTTT. Its protein product is CASSEFGNQPQHF.

V gene TRBV5-4 combines with J gene TRBJ2-1, with D perhaps TRBD2 (6 bases). The CDR3 covers 15 residues. Germline V gene data show CDR1 as SGHNT and CDR2 as YYREEE (reference sequence). V was shortened by 5 bases and J by 2 bases, with 14 bases between the two germline ends. In DNA, the CDR3 is TGTGCCAGCAGTTCCGGGACTTACCCCTACAATGAGCAGTTCTTC. Amino acid sequence: CASSSGTYPYNEQFF.

This clone was seen a few times. This chain links TRBV6-5 with TRBJ1-1, with 7 bases that match TRBD1. The CDR3 extends over 14 amino acids. V shed 8 bases and J 2 bases; nucleotides not matched to a gene: 8. Germline V gene data show CDR1 as MNHEY and CDR2 as SVGAGI. CDR3 DNA sequence: TGTGCCAGCTCTCCGGGACAGATAAACACTGAAGCTTTCTTT. It yields the protein CASSPGQINTEAFF.

The chain is built from TRBV14 and TRBJ2-3; perhaps TRBD1 as D (6 bases). This CDR3 region has 14 residues. Germline CDR1 and CDR2: SGHDN and FVKESK. Trimming left V 4 bases short and J 3 bases short, with 11 bases between. CDR3 residues: CASSREQGTDTQYF. CDR3 sequence (DNA): TGTGCCAGCAGCCGAGAACAGGGAACAGATACGCAGTATTTT.

This clone was seen only a few times. The V and J genes are TRBV30 and TRBJ1-5, with TRBD1 as a possible D gene (5 bases). V was shortened by 1 base and J by 3 bases, with 10 bases between the two germline ends. This CDR3 has 14 amino acids. CDR1 GTSNPN and CDR2 SVGIG come from the germline V gene (reference sequence). This chain's CDR3 is CAWSGGGNNQPQHF. CDR3 in DNA: TGTGCCTGGAGTGGTGGGGGGAACAATCAGCCCCAGCATTTT.

This chain joins TRBV2 and TRBJ2-2, with 8 bases identical to TRBD2. Germline loops: CDR1 SNHLY, CDR2 FYNNEI. The CDR3 consists of 15 residues. V shed 5 bases and J 2 bases; nucleotides not matched to a gene: 4. CDR3 in DNA: TGTGCCAGCAGTCGTAGCGGGACAAACACCGGGGAGCTGTTTTTT. Protein sequence: CASSRSGTNTGELFF.

The gene calls are TRBV10-3 and TRBJ2-5; a possible D gene is TRBD2 (5 bases). This CDR3 is 14 amino acids long. Germline V gene sequence: CDR1 ENHRY, CDR2 SYGVKD. Trimming stripped 0 bases from V and 4 bases from J, with 9 bases between. The CDR3 is CAISESLGRETQYF. Here the CDR3 DNA reads TGTGCCATCAGTGAGTCATTGGGGAGAGAGACCCAGTACTTC.

The chain recombines TRBV5-6 with TRBJ2-6; the match to TRBD1 covers 11 bases. The CDR3 sequence is 17 residues long. CDR1 is SGHDT, CDR2 YYEEEE, per germline. J lost 0 bases, V lost 3 bases, and 2 bases had no gene match. The CDR3 DNA sequence: TGTGCCAGCAGCTATGGACAGGGGGCCTCTGGGGCCAACGTCCTGACTTTC. This codes for CASSYGQGASGANVLTF.

The rearrangement joins TRBV9 to TRBJ2-1; 16 positions match TRBD2. The trim removed 4 bases at V and 9 bases at J, leaving 10 bases unmatched. This CDR3 spans 17 amino acids. Germline values: CDR1 SGDLS, CDR2 YYNGEE. CDR3 in amino acids: CASSPPMGTSGRGEQFF. The CDR3, as DNA: TGTGCCAGCAGCCCTCCTATGGGGACTAGCGGGAGGGGTGAGCAGTTCTTC.

The chain couples TRBV5-4 to TRBJ2-7; TRBD1 matches 10 bases. V was clipped by 4 bases and J by 7 bases; unmatched bases: 8. There are 14 residues in the CDR3. CDR1 is SGHNT, CDR2 YYREEE, per germline (reference sequence). CDR3 nucleotide sequence: TGTGCCAGCAGCGGGGGGACAGGGGTGGGAGAGCAGTACTTC. It is translated as CASSGGTGVGEQYF. The whole variable domain, remainder taken from reference TRBV5-4 and TRBJ2-7, is ETGVTQSPTHLIKTRGQQVTLRCSSQSGHNTVSWYQQALGQGPQFIFQYYREEENGRGNFPPRFSGLQFPNYSSELNVNALELDDSALYLCASSGGTGVGEQYFGPGTRLTVT.

The gene calls are TRBV27 and TRBJ1-1; D call uncertain. Germline lookup yields CDR1 MNHEY and CDR2 SMNVEV (reference sequence). This CDR3 contains 15 residues. Trimming stripped 5 bases from V and 0 bases from J, with 13 bases between. CDR3 in DNA: TGTGCCAGCAGTGGCTTTTCTTACATGAACACTGAAGCTTTCTTT. Its translation: CASSGFSYMNTEAFF.

The rearrangement uses TRBV27 and TRBJ1-6; TRBD1 aligns across 9 bases. With V trimmed by 0 bases and J by 10 bases, 4 bases remained unmatched. There are 15 residues in the CDR3. Germline CDR1 reads MNHEY; CDR2 reads SMNVEV (reference sequence). The DNA for the CDR3 is TGTGCCAGCAGTTTATCGGGGACAGGGTTCTCACCCCTCCACTTT. This codes for CASSLSGTGFSPLHF.

V is TRBV27 and J is TRBJ2-1; D ambiguous. CDR3 length: 13 residues. V was clipped by 5 bases and J by 7 bases, with 12 bases between them. Germline V lookup: CDR1 MNHEY, CDR2 SMNVEV (reference sequence). CDR3 in DNA: TGTGCCAGCAGTGGCGGAGTGAGGAATGAGCAGTTCTTC. Protein sequence: CASSGGVRNEQFF.

The genes are TRBV15 and TRBJ2-7, with 10 bases aligning to TRBD2. CDR1 is LNHNV and CDR2 is YYDKDF in the germline V gene (reference sequence). This CDR3 comprises 17 residues. The V and J ends lost 0 bases and 0 bases, in that order; junction bases with no gene match: 5. CDR3 amino acids: CATSRDRLAGGSYEQYF. The CDR3 DNA reads TGTGCCACCAGCAGAGATCGTTTAGCGGGAGGCTCCTACGAGCAGTACTTC.